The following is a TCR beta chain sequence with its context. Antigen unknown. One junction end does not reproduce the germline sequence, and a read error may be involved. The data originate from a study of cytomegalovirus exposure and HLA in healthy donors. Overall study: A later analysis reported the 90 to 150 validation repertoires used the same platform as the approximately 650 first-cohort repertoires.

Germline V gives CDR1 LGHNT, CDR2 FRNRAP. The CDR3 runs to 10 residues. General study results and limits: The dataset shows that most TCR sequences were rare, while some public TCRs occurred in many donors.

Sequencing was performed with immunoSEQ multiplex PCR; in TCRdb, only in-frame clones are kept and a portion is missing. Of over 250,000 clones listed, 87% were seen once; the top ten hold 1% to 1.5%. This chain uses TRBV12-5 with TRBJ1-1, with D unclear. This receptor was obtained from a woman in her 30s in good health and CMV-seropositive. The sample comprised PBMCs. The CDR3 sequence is CASGSGRTSF. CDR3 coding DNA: TGTGCTAGTGGTTCCGGACGTACGTCCTTT.